This record concerns one TCR beta chain sequence. In the original processing: Estimation of nucleated cell counts relied on the amplification of reference gene primers. The method was immunoSEQ multiplex PCR; TCRdb's version includes in-frame clones alone and lacks a portion of them. V, J and clone size were drawn from that table, and D and trimming were deduced from the DNA. The table records about 280,000 clones, 80% to 85% of them present only once. In germline, CDR1 is SGHRS, CDR2 YFSETQ. The V end was cut by 0 bases, the J end by 1 base, with 8 bases between. The CDR3 spans 15 residues. The data belong to a study of blood T cell repertoires in COVID-19. Turning to the study itself: Collection of acute and convalescent COVID-19 samples took place in the United States, Italy and Spain. In each case, the material was cDNA or gDNA derived from T cells, B-cell-depleted T cells, or PBMCs.

The genes are TRBV5-1 and TRBJ2-1; D uncertain. The sample consisted of PBMCs or T cells enriched from blood (not recorded which). The TCR was taken from a middle-aged man who had been exposed to COVID-19. CDR3 residues: CASSLAVESYNEQFF. In DNA form, the CDR3 reads TGCGCCAGCAGCTTGGCCGTAGAATCCTACAATGAGCAGTTCTTC.